The 10 T cell receptor beta chains below were found in one sample sequenced in a study of shared clonotypes between healthy human individuals. Profiling relied on immunoSEQ multiplex PCR, and the TCRdb table lists in-frame clones only, not all of them. The repertoire holds 2 million to 2.5 million clones, approximately 93% seen once, with under 0.45% in the top ten. Input material: naive CD4+ T cells from PBMCs. Subset specified: CD45RA+ positively selected. Receptors originate from a man between 18 and 35 years old in good health. Some clones in this sample may be carry-over from other donors' samples.

The chain carries TRBV29-1 and TRBJ1-3, with a possible D match to TRBD1 (6 bases). Trimming left V 3 bases short and J 4 bases short, with 10 bases between. Germline loops: CDR1 SQVTM, CDR2 ANQGSEA. The CDR3 is 13 residues long. CDR3 protein: CSVDEGDGNTIYF. The CDR3 region has the DNA TGCAGCGTTGATGAGGGGGACGGAAACACCATATATTTT.

The CDR3 nucleotides are TGTGCCAGCAGACAGGGGGCAGGGTACGAGCAGTACTTC. Translated, it gives CASRQGAGYEQYF. The genes are TRBV6-5 and TRBJ2-7; the match to TRBD1 covers 9 bases. V lost 6 bases to trimming and J lost 4 bases; unmatched junction nucleotides: 4. This CDR3 has 13 amino acids. CDR1 MNHEY and CDR2 SVGAGI come from the germline V gene.

This chain joins TRBV27 and TRBJ1-5, with TRBD1 identical over 11 bases. Unmatched junction bases numbered 10, after V lost 6 bases and J lost 6 bases. Germline-derived CDR1 and CDR2 are MNHEY and SMNVEV (reference sequence). The CDR3 sequence is 16 residues long. The CDR3 protein is CASRPLRDRGFQPQHF. The CDR3 DNA follows: TGTGCCAGCAGACCACTCCGGGACAGGGGGTTTCAGCCCCAGCATTTT.

The rearrangement links TRBV27 to TRBJ2-7; TRBD2 agrees at 7 bases. This CDR3 has 17 residues. CDR1 and CDR2 (germline): MNHEY, SMNVEV (reference sequence). With V trimmed by 2 bases and J by 1 base, 11 bases remained unmatched. Written as DNA, the CDR3 is TGTGCCAGCAGTTTAAGCCGACTAGCCCGTTATTCCTACGAGCAGTACTTC. Residues: CASSLSRLARYSYEQYF.

With regard to this clone: The same CDR3 arises from other DNA sequences in this sample as well. The chain uses TRBV11-2 and TRBJ1-5, with a weak D call TRBD1 (5 bases). The V gene's germline CDR1 is SGHAT and CDR2 FQNNGV. Trimming cost V 0 bases and J 7 bases, with 10 bases left between them. The CDR3 loop spans 14 amino acids. Here the CDR3 DNA reads TGTGCCAGCAGCTTAGATGGGAGGGGACAGCCCCAGCATTTT. It codes for CASSLDGRGQPQHF.

This chain connects TRBV19 to TRBJ2-7; 9 bases align to TRBD2. Germline lookup yields CDR1 LNHDA and CDR2 SQIVND (reference sequence). The junction had 19 bases not matched to a gene; V was cut back by 3 bases and J by 7 bases. The CDR3 totals 18 residues. CDR3: CASSIRLSSGTPQGEQYF. The CDR3, as DNA: TGTGCCAGTAGTATTCGGTTGTCTAGCGGGACCCCACAGGGGGAGCAGTACTTC.

This clone was picked up one time. The chain carries TRBV18 and TRBJ2-7, with 8 bases aligning to TRBD2. Germline V lookup: CDR1 KGHSH, CDR2 LQKENI. The J segment lost 3 bases and the V segment lost 3 bases, leaving 10 bases of the junction unmatched. The CDR3 is made up of 16 amino acids. This CDR3 reads CASSPARSSGSYEQYF. For the CDR3, the DNA is TGTGCCAGCTCACCGGCACGGTCGAGCGGGAGCTACGAGCAGTACTTC.

This chain joins TRBV5-1 and TRBJ1-1; 11 bases line up with TRBD1. The CDR3 runs to 13 residues. Germline assignment: CDR1 SGHRS and CDR2 YFSETQ. Trimming took 3 bases from V and 9 from J; bases not matched to a gene: 4. CDR3 nucleotide sequence: TGCGCCAGCAGCTCTGGACAGGGGGCAAAAGCTTTCTTT. This sequence encodes CASSSGQGAKAFF.

This chain uses TRBV4-1 with TRBJ2-3; D assignment may be TRBD1 or TRBD2 (6 bases each). The V and J ends lost 0 bases and 1 base respectively, with 11 bases between them. CDR1 is MGHRA and CDR2 is YSYEKL in the germline V gene. The CDR3 is made up of 16 amino acids. The CDR3 DNA is TGCGCCAGCAGCCAAGAATCGGGGGCCCGCACAGATACGCAGTATTTT. Amino acids: CASSQESGARTDTQYF.

The V call is TRBV11-2, the J call TRBJ2-7, with a tentative D call TRBD2 (6 bases). The germline gives CDR1 SGHAT, CDR2 FQNNGV. With 0 bases removed from V and 5 bases from J, the gap between germline ends came to 11 bases. The CDR3 covers 14 residues. CDR3 sequence (DNA): TGTGCCAGCAGCTTAGATCAGATAGCGGACGAGCAGTACTTC. Its translation: CASSLDQIADEQYF.